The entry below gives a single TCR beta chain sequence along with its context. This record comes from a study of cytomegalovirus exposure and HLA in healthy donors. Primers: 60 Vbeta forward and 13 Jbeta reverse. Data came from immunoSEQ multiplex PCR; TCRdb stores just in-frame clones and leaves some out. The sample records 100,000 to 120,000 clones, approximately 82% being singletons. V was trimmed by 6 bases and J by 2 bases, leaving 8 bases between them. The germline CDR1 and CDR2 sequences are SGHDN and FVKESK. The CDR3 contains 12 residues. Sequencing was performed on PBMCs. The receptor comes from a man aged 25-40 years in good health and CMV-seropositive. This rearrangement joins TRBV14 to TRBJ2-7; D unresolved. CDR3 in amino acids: CASRGLTYEQYF. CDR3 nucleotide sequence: TGTGCCAGCAGGGGCCTCACCTACGAGCAGTACTTC.